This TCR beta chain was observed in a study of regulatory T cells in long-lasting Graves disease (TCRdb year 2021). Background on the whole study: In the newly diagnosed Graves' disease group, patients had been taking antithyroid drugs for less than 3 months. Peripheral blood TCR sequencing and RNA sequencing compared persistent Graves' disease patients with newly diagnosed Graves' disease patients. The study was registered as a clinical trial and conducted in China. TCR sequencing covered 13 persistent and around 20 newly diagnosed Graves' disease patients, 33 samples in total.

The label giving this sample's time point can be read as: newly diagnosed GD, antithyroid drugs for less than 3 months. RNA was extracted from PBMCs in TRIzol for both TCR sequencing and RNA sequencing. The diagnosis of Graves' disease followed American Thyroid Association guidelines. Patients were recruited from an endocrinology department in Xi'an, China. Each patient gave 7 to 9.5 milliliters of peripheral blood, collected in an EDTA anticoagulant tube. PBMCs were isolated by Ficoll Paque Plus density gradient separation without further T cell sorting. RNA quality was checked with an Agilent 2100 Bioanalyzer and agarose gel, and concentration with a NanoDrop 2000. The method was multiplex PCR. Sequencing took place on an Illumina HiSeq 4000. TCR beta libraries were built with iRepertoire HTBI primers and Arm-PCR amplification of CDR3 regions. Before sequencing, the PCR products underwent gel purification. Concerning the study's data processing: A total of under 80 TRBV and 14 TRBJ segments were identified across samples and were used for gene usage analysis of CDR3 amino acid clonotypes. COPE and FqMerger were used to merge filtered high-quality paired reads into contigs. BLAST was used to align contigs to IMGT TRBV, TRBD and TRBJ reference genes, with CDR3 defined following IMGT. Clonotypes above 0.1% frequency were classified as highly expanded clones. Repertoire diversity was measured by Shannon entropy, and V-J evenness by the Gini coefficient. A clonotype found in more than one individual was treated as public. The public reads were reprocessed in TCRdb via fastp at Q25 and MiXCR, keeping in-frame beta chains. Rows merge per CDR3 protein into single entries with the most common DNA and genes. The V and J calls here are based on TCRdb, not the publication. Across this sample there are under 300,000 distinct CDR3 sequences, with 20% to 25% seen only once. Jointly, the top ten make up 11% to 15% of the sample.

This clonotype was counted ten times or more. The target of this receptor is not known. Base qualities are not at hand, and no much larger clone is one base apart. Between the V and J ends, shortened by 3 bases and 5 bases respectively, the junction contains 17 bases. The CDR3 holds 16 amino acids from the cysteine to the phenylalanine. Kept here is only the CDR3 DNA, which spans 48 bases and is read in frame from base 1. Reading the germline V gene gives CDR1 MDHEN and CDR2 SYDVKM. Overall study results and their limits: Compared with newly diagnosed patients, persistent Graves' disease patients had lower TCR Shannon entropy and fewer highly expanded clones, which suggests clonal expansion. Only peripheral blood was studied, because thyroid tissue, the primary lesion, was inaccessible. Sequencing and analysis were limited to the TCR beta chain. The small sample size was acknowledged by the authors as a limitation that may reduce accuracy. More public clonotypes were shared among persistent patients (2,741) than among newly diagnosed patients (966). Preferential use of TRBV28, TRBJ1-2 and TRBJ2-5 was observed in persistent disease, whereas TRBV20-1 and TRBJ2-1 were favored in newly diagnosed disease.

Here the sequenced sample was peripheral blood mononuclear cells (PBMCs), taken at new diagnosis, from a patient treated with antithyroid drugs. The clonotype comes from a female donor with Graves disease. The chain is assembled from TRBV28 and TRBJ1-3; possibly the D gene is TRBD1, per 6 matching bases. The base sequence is TGTGCCAGCAGTTTCCTTAACACAGGGAGAAGAAACACCATATATTTT. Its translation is CASSFLNTGRRNTIYF.